Below are 16 T cell receptor beta chains sequenced from a single sample in a study of blood T cell repertoires in COVID-19. The method was immunoSEQ multiplex PCR; TCRdb's version includes in-frame clones alone and lacks a portion of them. The data show 120,000 to 150,000 clones, 87% seen once. Material: peripheral blood. The receptors were sampled from a man older than 75 with acute or convalescent COVID-19.

This chain links TRBV6-6 with TRBJ2-1; 12 nucleotides line up with TRBD2. CDR3 length: 15 amino acids. V lost 4 bases, J lost 4 bases, and 2 bases stayed unmatched. In germline, CDR1 is MNHNY, CDR2 SVGAGI (reference sequence). The CDR3 here is CASSSSGRGYNEQFF. CDR3 DNA: TGTGCCAGCAGTTCTAGCGGGAGGGGGTACAATGAGCAGTTCTTC.

The genes are TRBV28 and TRBJ1-6; D perhaps matches TRBD1 (6 bases). CDR1 is MDHEN and CDR2 is SYDVKM in the germline V gene. The CDR3 is 16 amino acids. The V gene lost 6 bases and the J gene lost 6 bases, with 18 bases spanning the gap. Written as DNA, the CDR3 is TGTGCCAGCAGCCAACAGGGAAAGCATATTAATTCACCCCTCCACTTT. This encodes CASSQQGKHINSPLHF.

The chain recombines TRBV19 with TRBJ1-3; 9 nucleotides match TRBD1. This CDR3 region has 16 residues. Unmatched junction bases numbered 6, after V lost 3 bases and J lost 3 bases. Germline values: CDR1 LNHDA, CDR2 SQIVND (reference sequence). CDR3 coding DNA: TGTGCCAGTAGTATGGGACAGGGAGGCGTTGGAAACACCATATATTTT. It yields the protein CASSMGQGGVGNTIYF.

CDR3 nucleotide sequence: TGTGCCAGTAGTATCTCAGGCAGGGGAGTATATCAGCCCCAGCATTTT. It codes for CASSISGRGVYQPQHF. The chain recombines TRBV19 with TRBJ1-5; perhaps TRBD1 as D (6 bases). The CDR3 spans 16 residues. Germline CDR1 is LNHDA and CDR2 is SQIVND (reference sequence). V was pared by 3 bases and J by 5 bases, with 17 bases between.

The chain uses TRBV15 and TRBJ1-2; D is unresolved. V was trimmed by 0 bases and J by 9 bases, leaving 8 bases between them. Germline CDR1 is LNHNV and CDR2 is YYDKDF (reference sequence). The CDR3 has 12 residues. The CDR3 DNA is TGTGCCACCAGCAGAGATGGAGAGAGCTACACCTTC. It translates to CATSRDGESYTF. Full variable domain (missing parts from reference TRBV15 and TRBJ1-2): DAMVIQNPRYQVTQFGKPVTLSCSQTLNHNVMYWYQQKSSQAPKLLFHYYDKDFNNEADTPDNFQSRRPNTSFCFLDIRSPGLGDTAMYLCATSRDGESYTFGSGTRLTVV.

The V and J genes are TRBV28 and TRBJ2-7; D is perhaps TRBD2 (5 bases). V lost 7 bases, J lost 4 bases, and 20 bases lay in between. Germline CDR1 reads MDHEN; CDR2 reads SYDVKM. The CDR3 has 15 residues. The CDR3 loop reads CASTTLGWTAYEQYF. The CDR3 coding sequence is TGTGCCAGCACCACCCTGGGGTGGACTGCGTACGAGCAGTACTTC.

This chain joins TRBV6-1 and TRBJ1-3; D gene unclear. The CDR3 length is 12 residues. Looked up from germline, CDR1 is MNHNS and CDR2 is SASEGT. V dropped 3 bases and J dropped 12 bases, with 12 bases sitting between them. CDR3: CASSDLVGDIYF. The CDR3 DNA is TGTGCCAGCAGTGATTTGGTGGGCGACATATATTTT.

Here the CDR3 DNA reads TGTGCCAGCAGCCCGGTAATTAGTTACAATGAGCAGTTCTTC. Translated: CASSPVISYNEQFF. The chain employs TRBV3-1 (or the pseudogene TRBV3-2) and TRBJ2-1; no definite D call. Germline CDR1 reads LGHDT; CDR2 reads YNNKEL (reference sequence). CDR3 length equals 14 residues. V lost 4 bases and J 4 bases, leaving 11 bases between the germline ends.

The V call is TRBV28, the J call TRBJ1-3; 11 bases are a match to TRBD1. The CDR3 extends over 17 amino acids. Looked up from germline, CDR1 is MDHEN and CDR2 is SYDVKM. V shed 5 bases and J 3 bases; nucleotides not matched to a gene: 9. The CDR3 spells CASSPDGQGARGNTIYF. As DNA, the CDR3 is TGTGCCAGCAGTCCAGACGGACAGGGGGCGCGTGGAAACACCATATATTTT.

The gene calls are TRBV5-1 and TRBJ1-5, with TRBD1 matching 9 bases. With V trimmed by 4 bases and J by 6 bases, 8 bases remained unmatched. Germline CDR1 is SGHRS and CDR2 is YFSETQ. The CDR3 runs 15 residues. CDR3 in amino acids: CASSPGTGKAQPQHF. In nucleotides, the CDR3 is TGCGCCAGCAGCCCCGGGACAGGGAAGGCTCAGCCCCAGCATTTT.

This clone was detected once. The rearrangement links TRBV5-1 to TRBJ1-4; D is unclear. The CDR3 runs 14 residues. Trimming pared 7 bases from V and 3 bases from J, leaving 13 bases between. Germline V gene lookup returns CDR1 SGHRS and CDR2 YFSETQ. This CDR3 reads CASHGGGSNEKLFF. In DNA form, the CDR3 reads TGCGCCAGCCACGGAGGAGGGTCTAATGAAAAACTGTTTTTT.

The DNA for the CDR3 is TGTGCCAGCAGTAGCAGGGGCGATCAGCCCCAGCATTTT. It specifies CASSSRGDQPQHF. The rearrangement uses TRBV6-5 and TRBJ1-5; perhaps TRBD1 as D (6 bases). CDR3 size: 13 residues. The ends were cut back, 5 bases at V and 5 bases at J, with 10 bases in the middle. Per germline, CDR1 MNHEY and CDR2 SVGAGI.

This sequence joins TRBV18 and TRBJ1-2; 7 nucleotides match TRBD1. Per germline, CDR1 KGHSH and CDR2 LQKENI. After removal of 3 bases from V and 6 bases from J, the junction contained 4 bases not matched to a gene. This CDR3 is 13 amino acids long. CDR3 coding DNA: TGTGCCAGCTCACCCGGGACAGCGCATGGCTACACCTTC. Translating gives CASSPGTAHGYTF.

This chain links TRBV28 with TRBJ2-3; D is unresolved. From germline, CDR1 is MDHEN and CDR2 SYDVKM. The ends were cut back, 6 bases at V and 7 bases at J, with 11 bases in the middle. The CDR3 spans 12 residues. For the CDR3, the DNA is TGTGCCAGCAGCCCCCGAGCCCATACGCAGTATTTT. Its translation: CASSPRAHTQYF.

The chain couples TRBV3-1 (or the pseudogene TRBV3-2) to TRBJ2-7; 10 nucleotides align to TRBD2. V shed 1 base, J shed 0 bases, and the junction held 0 bases outside the gene matches. The germline V gene encodes CDR1 LGHDT and CDR2 YNNKEL (reference sequence). CDR3 size: 15 residues. The chain's CDR3 is CASSQGTSGSYEQYF. The CDR3 DNA is TGTGCCAGCAGCCAAGGGACTAGCGGCTCCTACGAGCAGTACTTC.

The genes are TRBV11-2 and TRBJ2-1; D possibly corresponds to TRBD1 (6 bases). V shed 8 bases and J shed 0 bases, with 20 bases lying between them. The CDR3 length is 17 residues. The germline V gene has CDR1 SGHAT and CDR2 FQNNGV. CDR3 nucleotides: TGTGCCAGCTCGTCGGGACAACTAGTGAGCTCCTACAATGAGCAGTTCTTC. The encoded protein is CASSSGQLVSSYNEQFF. Together with reference TRBV11-2 and TRBJ2-1, the CDR3 gives the full variable domain: EAGVAQSPRYKIIEKRQSVAFWCNPISGHATLYWYQQILGQGPKLLIQFQNNGVVDDSQLPKDRFSAERLKGVDSTLKIQPAKLEDSAVYLCASSSGQLVSSYNEQFFGPGTRLTVL.